This T cell receptor (beta chain) was captured by sequencing in a study of response to subunit inactivated influenza vaccine. Trimming pared 0 bases from V and 6 bases from J, leaving 12 bases between. CDR3 size: 14 residues. Germline values: CDR1 SGHTA, CDR2 FQGNSA. TCRdb re-analysed the RT-PCR reads in MiXCR, keeping a single row per CDR3 protein. This sample has more than 500,000 distinct CDR3 sequences; around 11% occur once, and the top ten carry more than 9.5%. The data also belong to a second study, concerning T cells expressing NK-cell markers. This second report adds: As the method of synthesis, 5'RACE template switching with UMIs yielded TCR beta cDNA. The sequencing cohort of eight donors included seven HCMV-seropositive individuals and one seronegative individual. The study found these clonotypes also leading the CD3+CD56-NKG2C+ fraction in a few donors.

The clonotype comes from a man between 45 and 60 years old who received an inactivated influenza vaccine. The gene calls are TRBV7-2 and TRBJ2-7; D tentatively fits TRBD1 or TRBD2 (5 bases each). The material was PBMCs from blood, obtained on the day of vaccination. This CDR3 is CASSLARFGGEQYF. CDR3 sequence (DNA): TGTGCCAGCAGCTTAGCGCGTTTTGGGGGCGAGCAGTACTTC. Full variable domain (outside the CDR3, taken from reference TRBV7-2 and TRBJ2-7): GAGVSQSPSNKVTEKGKDVELRCDPISGHTALYWYRQSLGQGLEFLIYFQGNSAPDKSGLPSDRFSAERTGGSVSTLTIQRTQQEDSAVYLCASSLARFGGEQYFGPGTRLTVT.